These 6 T cell receptor beta chains came from one sample sequenced in a study of T cell responses to AZD1222 COVID-19 vaccine. Data came from immunoSEQ multiplex PCR; TCRdb stores just in-frame clones and leaves some out. The profile covers roughly 120,000 clones, with about 88% appearing a single time and around 3% taken by the ten largest. The starting material was peripheral blood, obtained 28 days after the second AZD1222 dose. All receptors derive from an adult who received the AZD1222 COVID-19 vaccine.

The chain recombines TRBV7-8 with TRBJ2-7, with D perhaps matching TRBD1 or TRBD2 (5 bases each). V was shortened by 5 bases and J by 3 bases, with 23 bases between the two germline ends. The CDR3 has 17 amino acids. Germline V gene data show CDR1 as SGHVS and CDR2 as FQNEAQ. The CDR3 protein is CASSRTSGQRSIYEQYF. In DNA, the CDR3 is TGTGCCAGCAGCCGTACCTCGGGGCAAAGGAGTATCTACGAGCAGTACTTC.

This chain joins TRBV19 and TRBJ1-5; 10 bases match TRBD1. This CDR3 contains 15 residues. Germline-derived CDR1 and CDR2 are LNHDA and SQIVND (reference sequence). Trimming cost V 5 bases and J 4 bases; bases outside gene matches: 5. Written as DNA, the CDR3 is TGTGCCAGTAGTCCACGGACAGGGGGGAATCAGCCCCAGCATTTT. Translated: CASSPRTGGNQPQHF.

The chain recombines TRBV19 with TRBJ1-5; D is perhaps TRBD1 (5 bases). The CDR3 has 13 residues. V lost 7 bases and J 6 bases, leaving 13 bases between the germline ends. The germline V gene has CDR1 LNHDA and CDR2 SQIVND (reference sequence). The CDR3 sequence is CASTGSGGQPQHF. DNA for the CDR3: TGTGCCAGTACTGGATCCGGGGGTCAGCCCCAGCATTTT.

In this sample, this clone turned up a few times. The chain joins TRBV30 to TRBJ1-1, with unresolved D. This CDR3 has 11 residues. V was cut by 1 base and J by 8 bases, with 8 bases left in between. CDR1 and CDR2 from the germline V gene are GTSNPN and SVGIG (reference sequence). The CDR3 nucleotides read TGTGCCTGGAGTGGGAGTTCAGAAGCTTTCTTT. This encodes CAWSGSSEAFF.

This clone appeared once. CDR3 sequence (DNA): TGCAGTGCTAGATTGGGCTATGGCTACACCTTC. Residues: CSARLGYGYTF. The rearrangement uses TRBV20-1 and TRBJ1-2, with D hard to call. Germline V gene lookup returns CDR1 DFQATT and CDR2 SNEGSKA (reference sequence). This CDR3 has 11 amino acids. The V end was cut by 2 bases, the J end by 4 bases, with 5 bases between.

V and J are TRBV18 and TRBJ1-1; 7 bases fit TRBD1. The CDR3 is 14 residues long. Germline V gene lookup returns CDR1 KGHSH and CDR2 LQKENI. V shed 6 bases, J shed 1 base, and the junction held 5 bases outside the gene matches. The CDR3 sequence: CASSRSGGNTEAFF. The CDR3 DNA reads TGTGCCAGCTCCCGGTCAGGGGGGAACACTGAAGCTTTCTTT.